This paragraph reports one TCR beta chain. Its antigen is still unknown. Profiling relied on immunoSEQ multiplex PCR, and the TCRdb table lists in-frame clones only, not all of them. The table has 120,000 or so clones, roughly 88% seen once; the top ten hold about 1.6%. This specimen belongs to a study of T cell responses to AZD1222 COVID-19 vaccine. Study results and limitations: Repertoires were sampled only after the peak T cell response. Only a handful of AZD1222 recipients were seropositive at baseline. Spike-specific TCRs gained breadth and depth after people received two AZD1222 doses. Donors skewed white British and female; clonal diversity was possibly underestimated.

This CDR3 is built from 15 residues. The germline V gene encodes CDR1 KGHDR and CDR2 SFDVKD. The ends lost 3 bases at V and 6 bases at J; junction bases unmatched: 4. The material sequenced was peripheral blood, taken on day 0 of AZD1222 vaccination. The origin of this receptor is an adult in good health. This chain connects TRBV24-1 to TRBJ2-2, with 9 bases aligning to TRBD1. The CDR3 here is CATSDRTGGAGELFF. The CDR3 nucleotides read TGTGCCACCAGTGATAGAACAGGGGGCGCCGGGGAGCTGTTTTTT.